The rows below give T cell receptor beta chains drawn from one sample of a study of CD8 T cells in ankylosing spondylitis. Each CDR3 protein is one row after TCRdb ran MiXCR on the 5' RACE reads. The sample lists 150,000 to 200,000 distinct CDR3 sequences; about an eighth were seen once. Specimen: blood, either unsorted or a sorted T cell fraction (not recorded which). The receptors come from a female donor with ankylosing spondylitis or in good health (not recorded which). The CDR3 runs from the conserved cysteine through the conserved F or W. A D gene is named only where the DNA matches it firmly. Some rows mark clone size as missing; the rest say once, few, many or name a class of expanded clone.

v_gene,j_gene,d_gene,len,abundance,CDR3nt,CDR3aa
TRBV12-3/TRBV12-4,TRBJ1-1,NA,14,NA,TGTGCCAGCAGTCCGACGGGCCCTTACACTGAAGCTTTCTTT,CASSPTGPYTEAFF
TRBV6-6,TRBJ1-1,NA,13,many,TGTGCCAGCACAGGGCCAACGAACACTGAAGCTTTCTTT,CASTGPTNTEAFF
TRBV20-1,TRBJ2-6,TRBD1,16,few,TGCAGTGCTAGGGGACAGGGGGCAACTGGGGCCAACGTCCTGACTTTC,CSARGQGATGANVLTF
TRBV7-2,TRBJ2-1,TRBD2,15,many,TGTGCCAGCAGCGCGCTGGAGAGCGGGATCAATGAGCAGTTCTTC,CASSALESGINEQFF
TRBV12-3/TRBV12-4,TRBJ2-1,TRBD2,15,many,TGTGCCAGCAGTGATGCCGGGACTAGCGGGGATGAGCAGTTCTTC,CASSDAGTSGDEQFF
TRBV28,TRBJ2-3,NA,17,few,TGTGCCACCCCCTGGACGCGACAGGAGATCTTCACAGATACGCAGTATTTT,CATPWTRQEIFTDTQYF
TRBV18,TRBJ1-2,NA,13,NA,TGTGCCAGCTCATCGGACTCGAGCTATGGCTACACCTTC,CASSSDSSYGYTF
TRBV7-2,TRBJ1-1,NA,13,NA,TGTGCCAGCAGCTTAGTCTTTCCCCGAGAAGCTTTCTTT,CASSLVFPREAFF
TRBV12-3/TRBV12-4,TRBJ1-5,TRBD1,14,many,TGTGCCAGCAGTACACGACAGGGAAATCAGCCCCAGCATTTT,CASSTRQGNQPQHF
TRBV19,TRBJ2-1,TRBD2,14,NA,TGTGCCAGTAGTGATCTAGCGGGAGTTAATGAGCAGTTCTTC,CASSDLAGVNEQFF
TRBV7-2,TRBJ2-3,NA,14,many,TGTGCCAGCAGCTTAGTGTCCAGCACAGATACGCAGTATTTT,CASSLVSSTDTQYF
TRBV24-1,TRBJ1-5,NA,13,many,TGTGCCACCAGTGATTTTGGGAATCAGCCCCAGCATTTT,CATSDFGNQPQHF
TRBV7-2,TRBJ2-1,NA,15,few,TGTGCCAGCAGCTCTGGGGTACCCTCCTACAATGAGCAGTTCTTC,CASSSGVPSYNEQFF
TRBV14,TRBJ2-1,TRBD2,13,few,TGTGCCAGCAGTTTGCTAGCGGGAGAGTGGCAGTTCTTC,CASSLLAGEWQFF
TRBV20-1,TRBJ2-1,TRBD1,15,few,TGCAGTGCTAGAGATCTCAGGGGGCATGTCAATGAGCAGTTCTTC,CSARDLRGHVNEQFF
TRBV5-6,TRBJ2-5,TRBD1,15,many,TGTGCCAGCAGCTACCGGGACAGGGACTGGGTGGGCCAGTACTTC,CASSYRDRDWVGQYF
TRBV5-1,TRBJ1-1,NA,13,many,TGCGCCAGCAGCAATCAGGTTAACACTGAAGCTTTCTTT,CASSNQVNTEAFF
TRBV30,TRBJ1-5,NA,14,many,TGTGCCTGGAGTGCCGGGAGGGGTGGTCAGCCCCAGCATTTT,CAWSAGRGGQPQHF
TRBV5-1,TRBJ2-3,TRBD1,14,many,TGCGCCAGCAGCTTAGGACAGGTTCCAGATACGCAGTATTTT,CASSLGQVPDTQYF
TRBV12-3/TRBV12-4,TRBJ1-1,NA,11,many,TGTGCCAGCAGGGCGTCAACTGAAGCTTTCTTT,CASRASTEAFF
TRBV7-9,TRBJ2-7,NA,12,many,TGTGCCAGCAGCTTATCGGTGGGAGAGCAGTACTTC,CASSLSVGEQYF
TRBV7-2,TRBJ2-7,NA,13,many,TGTGCCAGCAGCTTCGACTCGATGCGCGAGCAGTACTTC,CASSFDSMREQYF
TRBV12-3/TRBV12-4,TRBJ2-2,TRBD2,15,NA,TGTGCCAGCAGTTTGGGACTAGCGGTACCCGGGGAGCTGTTTTTT,CASSLGLAVPGELFF
TRBV28,TRBJ1-2,NA,15,many,TGTGCCAGCAGTTTACGTGCAGGGGCGAACTATGGCTACACCTTC,CASSLRAGANYGYTF
TRBV12-3/TRBV12-4,TRBJ2-7,NA,12,many,TGTGCCAGCGCCCCACAACCCTACGAGCAGTACTTC,CASAPQPYEQYF
TRBV7-9,TRBJ2-7,NA,14,NA,TGTGCCAGCAGCCGGGCCCCCGTCTCCTACGAGCAGTACTTC,CASSRAPVSYEQYF
TRBV20-1,TRBJ2-1,NA,14,many,TGCAGTGCTAGAGATGGGCGGGACTACAATGAGCAGTTCTTC,CSARDGRDYNEQFF
TRBV6-6,TRBJ2-7,NA,12,few,TGTGCCATCGAGGATAGCTCCTACGAGCAGTACTTC,CAIEDSSYEQYF
TRBV12-3/TRBV12-4,TRBJ1-1,TRBD1,14,many,TGTGCCAGCAGTGGGGGACAGGGCCTCGCTGAAGCTTTCTTT,CASSGGQGLAEAFF
TRBV5-1,TRBJ1-1,TRBD1,15,many,TGCGCCAGCAGCTGGACAGGGGGCGGGAGCACTGAAGCTTTCTTT,CASSWTGGGSTEAFF
TRBV28,TRBJ1-2,TRBD1,12,many,TGTGCCAGCAGTCCGACAGGGGGTGGCTACACCTTC,CASSPTGGGYTF
TRBV7-2,TRBJ2-1,NA,14,many,TGTGCCAGCAGCTTAGACGTCCAGATAAATGAGCAGTTCTTC,CASSLDVQINEQFF
TRBV6-1,TRBJ1-4,NA,15,NA,TGTGCCAGCAGTGACCAGGGACGGAAAAATGAAAAACTGTTTTTT,CASSDQGRKNEKLFF
TRBV27,TRBJ2-1,TRBD2,15,NA,TGTGCCAGCAGTTTATCCCGGACTAGAGTGAATGAGCAGTTCTTC,CASSLSRTRVNEQFF
TRBV30,TRBJ2-5,NA,11,NA,TGTGCCTGGACCGGGGGAGAGACCCAGTACTTC,CAWTGGETQYF
TRBV4-3,TRBJ1-2,NA,14,NA,TGCGCCAGCAGCCAAGGGGTTTCCAACTATGGCTACACCTTC,CASSQGVSNYGYTF
TRBV7-8,TRBJ2-3,TRBD2,16,NA,TGTGCCAGCAGCCTCAGGGCGGTAGCGGGCACAGGTACGCAGTATTTT,CASSLRAVAGTGTQYF
TRBV20-1,TRBJ2-2,NA,18,few,TGCAGTGCCCCGCTGGGACCAAGCAAGAGCTCTTACACCGGGGAGCTGTTTTTT,CSAPLGPSKSSYTGELFF
TRBV3-1,TRBJ2-2,NA,14,many,TGTGCCAGCAGCCAAGATAGACACACCGGGGAGCTGTTTTTT,CASSQDRHTGELFF
TRBV7-2,TRBJ1-2,NA,14,few,TGTGCCAGCAGCCGTTGGTCCGCTAACTATGGCTACACCTTC,CASSRWSANYGYTF
TRBV20-1,TRBJ2-5,NA,14,NA,TGCAGTGCTCAAACGTCCGACGGTGTCGAGACCCAGTACTTC,CSAQTSDGVETQYF
TRBV12-3/TRBV12-4,TRBJ2-5,NA,15,few,TGTGCCAGCAGTTTAGTAGGGGGGGAGGTGAAGACCCAGTACTTC,CASSLVGGEVKTQYF
TRBV28,TRBJ1-6,NA,13,many,TGTGCCAGCACCCTCGAGGACAATCGGCCCCTCCACTTT,CASTLEDNRPLHF
TRBV7-9,TRBJ2-7,NA,13,NA,TGTGCCAGCAGCTTCAGGACGGGGTACGAGCAGTACTTC,CASSFRTGYEQYF
TRBV5-1,TRBJ2-1,NA,13,NA,TGCGCCAGCGGCGGGGCACCGAACAATGAGCAGTTCTTC,CASGGAPNNEQFF
TRBV7-9,TRBJ1-5,NA,16,few,TGTGCCAGCCCTAACCTTGATGGGACATCGCATCAGCCCCAGCATTTT,CASPNLDGTSHQPQHF
TRBV12-3/TRBV12-4,TRBJ1-4,NA,13,many,TGTGCCAGCAGTTTACGCGGAAAGGAAAAACTGTTTTTT,CASSLRGKEKLFF
TRBV28,TRBJ1-1,NA,13,many,TGTGCCAGCAGTTTAGTGGGACAAGGAGAAGCTTTCTTT,CASSLVGQGEAFF
TRBV20-1,TRBJ1-5,NA,14,many,TGCAGTGCTAGCGGTCAGGGGTGGGGTCAGCCCCAGCATTTT,CSASGQGWGQPQHF
TRBV29-1,TRBJ1-1,NA,10,many,TGCAGCGTTGAAGTCACTGAAGCTTTCTTT,CSVEVTEAFF
TRBV9,TRBJ1-2,TRBD1,17,many,TGTGCCAGCAGCGATAGTAAGGGACAAGGGGGCATCTATGGCTACACCTTC,CASSDSKGQGGIYGYTF
TRBV6-1,TRBJ1-3,NA,14,NA,TGTGCCAGCAGGGCGGGGACCTCCCGAGGCACCATATATTTT,CASRAGTSRGTIYF
TRBV5-6,TRBJ2-7,NA,14,many,TGTGCCAGCAGCTTCGGACAGTTTAATTACGAGCAGTACTTC,CASSFGQFNYEQYF